These T cell receptor beta chains were read from a single sample in a study of T cells in Graves' hyperthyroidism and ophthalmopathy. TCRdb fed the multiplex PCR reads into MiXCR, producing one record per CDR3 protein. Here the sample spans roughly 380,000 distinct CDR3 sequences, about 15% being singletons. The sequenced sample was blood. The source of these receptors is a woman aged 55-70 years with Graves' hyperthyroidism. The CDR3 runs from the conserved cysteine through the conserved F or W. D genes are given only for firm matches. Size tells how often a clone was seen (once, few, many) or the class of an expanded clone, and some rows leave it out.

d_call	v_call	clone_size	j_call	cdr3_aa	cdr3_nt
-	TRBV11-2	many	TRBJ2-7	CASSWQEKLSYEQYF	TGTGCCAGCAGCTGGCAGGAGAAATTGTCCTACGAGCAGTACTTC
-	TRBV6-2/TRBV6-3	few	TRBJ2-1	CASSDSTHNEQFF	TGTGCCAGCTCCGACTCGACCCACAATGAGCAGTTCTTC
-	TRBV20-1	many	TRBJ2-3	CSARDSGSSTDTQYF	TGCAGTGCTAGGGATAGCGGCTCTAGCACAGATACGCAGTATTTT
TRBD2	TRBV13	many	TRBJ2-1	CASTKTGTTRYNEQFF	TGTGCCAGCACGAAAACCGGGACTACCCGATACAATGAGCAGTTCTTC
-	TRBV7-2	-	TRBJ2-3	CASSARSDTQYF	TGTGCCAGCAGCGCCCGTTCAGATACGCAGTATTTT
-	TRBV28	many	TRBJ2-1	CASSSPTTLSSEQFF	TGTGCCAGCAGTTCGCCCACGACCCTTAGTAGTGAGCAGTTCTTC
TRBD2	TRBV7-9	many	TRBJ2-7	CASTGTSGISSYEQYF	TGTGCCAGCACCGGGACTAGCGGGATTAGCTCCTACGAGCAGTACTTC
TRBD1	TRBV7-2	many	TRBJ1-5	CASSADRGQPQHF	TGCGCCAGCAGCGCGGACAGGGGTCAGCCCCAGCATTTT
TRBD1	TRBV7-9	many	TRBJ2-7	CASSLPRGTGVSYEQYF	TGTGCCAGCAGCCTCCCCCGTGGGACAGGGGTATCCTACGAGCAGTACTTC
TRBD1	TRBV6-6	many	TRBJ2-7	CASSYGNRGDEQYF	TGTGCCAGCAGTTACGGGAACAGGGGCGACGAGCAGTACTTC
TRBD1	TRBV27	-	TRBJ1-2	CASGGTGDWGYTF	TGTGCCAGCGGGGGGACAGGGGACTGGGGCTACACCTTC
TRBD2	TRBV6-1	-	TRBJ2-5	CASSETSGSGETQYF	TGTGCCAGCAGTGAAACTAGCGGGAGCGGGGAGACCCAGTACTTC
-	TRBV12-3/TRBV12-4	many	TRBJ2-1	CASSLAEGAFSYNEQFF	TGTGCCAGCAGTTTAGCGGAAGGAGCCTTCTCCTACAATGAGCAGTTCTTC
TRBD1	TRBV10-1	many	TRBJ2-7	CASSDDRGDEQYF	TGCGCCAGCAGTGATGACAGGGGAGACGAGCAGTACTTC
-	TRBV7-9	many	TRBJ2-7	CASSPPERYEQYF	TGTGCCAGCAGCCCGCCCGAAAGATACGAGCAGTACTTC
TRBD1	TRBV12-3/TRBV12-4	-	TRBJ2-1	CASSLRTGAEENEQFF	TGTGCCAGCAGTCTCCGGACAGGGGCGGAGGAGAATGAGCAGTTCTTC
TRBD2	TRBV27	many	TRBJ2-7	CASSLTSGIYEQYF	TGTGCCAGCAGTTTGACTAGCGGGATCTACGAGCAGTACTTC
TRBD1	TRBV19	-	TRBJ2-3	CASSPRDRSTDTQYF	TGTGCCAGTAGTCCCCGGGACAGGAGCACAGATACGCAGTATTTT
TRBD2	TRBV20-1	-	TRBJ2-5	CSAYSGRVQETQYF	TGCAGTGCTTATAGCGGGAGGGTGCAGGAGACCCAGTACTTC
-	TRBV6-1	-	TRBJ2-2	CASIAGRGGELFF	TGTGCCAGCATCGCGGGAAGGGGCGGGGAGCTGTTTTTT
TRBD2	TRBV5-4	many	TRBJ2-7	CASSPHLAGEQYF	TGTGCCAGCAGCCCCCATTTAGCGGGAGAGCAGTACTTC
TRBD2	TRBV6-1	few	TRBJ2-3	CASSPLAGEGSDTQYF	TGTGCCAGCAGTCCATTAGCGGGAGAAGGTTCAGATACGCAGTATTTT
TRBD2	TRBV27	-	TRBJ2-3	CANQAGGPFDTQYF	TGTGCCAACCAAGCGGGAGGGCCGTTTGATACGCAGTATTTT
-	TRBV2	many	TRBJ2-1	CATKVETDNEQFF	TGTGCCACTAAGGTTGAGACTGACAATGAGCAGTTCTTC
TRBD2	TRBV28	few	TRBJ2-3	CASSWAPGLAAGTDTQYF	TGTGCCAGCAGTTGGGCACCGGGACTAGCGGCCGGGACAGATACGCAGTATTTT
-	TRBV29-1	few	TRBJ2-5	CSVQGTTQETQYF	TGCAGCGTTCAGGGTACCACCCAAGAGACCCAGTACTTC
-	TRBV6-1	many	TRBJ2-3	CASSEGPPWNTQYF	TGTGCCAGCAGTGAAGGGCCCCCCTGGAATACGCAGTATTTT
-	TRBV9	few	TRBJ2-2	CASSGGVGTGELFF	TGTGCCAGCAGCGGCGGGGTGGGGACCGGGGAGCTGTTTTTT
-	TRBV27	few	TRBJ2-7	CASRPWGGNYEQYF	TGTGCCAGCAGGCCCTGGGGCGGCAACTACGAGCAGTACTTC
-	TRBV19	few	TRBJ2-6	CASSPGTGYSGANVLTF	TGTGCCAGTAGTCCAGGGACCGGCTACTCTGGGGCCAACGTCCTGACTTTC
-	TRBV6-2/TRBV6-3	once	TRBJ1-2	CATHRGDYGYTF	TGTGCCACCCACCGAGGGGACTATGGCTACACCTTC
-	TRBV5-1	many	TRBJ1-2	CASSLGTPNYGYTF	TGCGCCAGCAGCTTGGGGACACCTAACTATGGCTACACCTTC
-	TRBV3-1	-	TRBJ2-3	CASSSSLEGGGTDTQYF	TGTGCCAGCAGTTCGTCCCTGGAGGGCGGTGGCACAGATACGCAGTATTTT
-	TRBV12-3/TRBV12-4	many	TRBJ1-1	CASSRGGSGDTEAFF	TGTGCCAGCAGCAGAGGAGGGTCCGGGGACACTGAAGCTTTCTTT
-	TRBV19	-	TRBJ1-3	CASKKDSLSSGNTIYF	TGTGCCAGTAAAAAGGACAGTCTCTCCTCTGGAAACACCATATATTTT
TRBD2	TRBV11-2	few	TRBJ2-1	CASSLSGNSYNEQFF	TGTGCCAGCAGTTTGAGCGGGAACTCCTACAATGAGCAGTTCTTC
TRBD1	TRBV28	many	TRBJ1-2	CASSSPGGTVYGYTF	TGTGCCAGCAGTTCTCCCGGCGGGACAGTCTATGGCTACACCTTC
-	TRBV5-6	few	TRBJ2-5	CASSLGPGAGQETQYF	TGTGCCAGCAGCTTGGGCCCTGGGGCAGGGCAAGAGACCCAGTACTTC
TRBD1	TRBV7-9	many	TRBJ2-5	CASSLVTGFQETQYF	TGTGCCAGCAGCTTAGTGACAGGGTTTCAAGAGACCCAGTACTTC
TRBD2	TRBV30	many	TRBJ2-7	CAWMPGLAGYEQYF	TGTGCCTGGATGCCCGGTTTAGCGGGTTACGAGCAGTACTTC
-	TRBV28	many	TRBJ1-1	CASSVRDTEAFF	TGTGCCAGCAGTGTCAGGGACACTGAAGCTTTCTTT
-	TRBV4-1	many	TRBJ1-1	CASSQAIVPRGTFF	TGCGCCAGCAGCCAAGCTATTGTCCCTCGAGGGACTTTCTTT
TRBD2	TRBV9	-	TRBJ2-5	CASSVGSGGGWETQYF	TGTGCCAGCAGCGTAGGTAGCGGGGGGGGCTGGGAGACCCAGTACTTC
TRBD1	TRBV9	many	TRBJ2-1	CASSVEGQEYNEQFF	TGTGCCAGCAGCGTAGAGGGACAGGAGTACAATGAGCAGTTCTTC
-	TRBV27	many	TRBJ2-7	CASSPRGWGTYEQYF	TGTGCCAGCAGTCCCCGTGGGTGGGGAACCTACGAGCAGTACTTC
TRBD1	TRBV18	-	TRBJ1-2	CASSPDRGYGHTF	TGTGCCAGCTCACCCGACAGGGGCTATGGCCACACCTTC
-	TRBV7-2	many	TRBJ1-2	CASSLGPDVYYGYTF	TGTGCCAGCAGCTTAGGGCCAGACGTTTACTATGGCTACACCTTC
-	TRBV20-1	-	TRBJ2-1	CSARGDTRSYNEQFF	TGCAGTGCTAGGGGGGACACCCGCTCCTACAATGAGCAGTTCTTC
TRBD1	TRBV3-1	many	TRBJ2-1	CASSQDGAGGINEQFF	TGTGCCAGCAGCCAAGATGGGGCAGGGGGTATCAATGAGCAGTTCTTC
-	TRBV18	many	TRBJ1-1	CASSPGLQRTAEAFF	TGTGCCAGCTCACCCGGGTTACAGCGTACGGCTGAAGCTTTCTTT
-	TRBV20-1	-	TRBJ2-7	CSASKNEGFAREQYF	TGCAGTGCTAGTAAAAACGAGGGCTTCGCGCGCGAGCAGTACTTC
-	TRBV11-3	many	TRBJ1-1	CASSRQEGNTEAFF	TGTGCCAGCAGCCGACAGGAAGGGAACACTGAAGCTTTCTTT
-	TRBV2	many	TRBJ2-5	CASSESETQYF	TGTGCCAGCAGTGAGTCAGAGACCCAGTACTTC
-	TRBV19	few	TRBJ1-5	CASMAIGQPQHF	TGTGCCAGTATGGCGATAGGTCAGCCCCAGCATTTT
-	TRBV11-2	many	TRBJ2-1	CASSPLEGEGGDEQFF	TGTGCCAGCAGCCCCCTCGAGGGGGAGGGCGGCGATGAGCAGTTCTTC
TRBD1	TRBV7-9	-	TRBJ1-6	CASSDQTGGESPLHF	TGTGCCAGCTCGGACCAGACAGGGGGCGAATCACCCCTCCACTTT
-	TRBV7-7	many	TRBJ2-3	CASSVSRTDTQYF	TGTGCTAGCAGTGTCAGCCGCACAGATACGCAGTATTTT
-	TRBV7-2	many	TRBJ1-1	CASSLHMNTEAFF	TGTGCCAGCAGCCTACACATGAACACTGAAGCTTTCTTT
TRBD1	TRBV6-1	many	TRBJ1-4	CARDRGGKLFF	TGTGCCAGAGACAGGGGTGGAAAACTGTTTTTT